The sequence of this TCR beta chain was determined in a study of immune heterogeneity within non-small cell lung tumors. Amplification of TCR beta CDR3 was performed by multiplex PCR with 32 V and 13 J primers. TCRdb used MiXCR to reprocess the multiplex PCR reads, holding one entry per CDR3 protein. The repertoire holds 9,500 to 10,000 distinct CDR3 sequences, with under 35% as singletons. As template, the study used bulk tumor genomic DNA at around 590 ng per sample. Widely spaced biopsies, several per primary tumor, were obtained at surgery. Patients had untreated, newly diagnosed non-small cell lung cancer and underwent curative surgery. In germline, CDR1 is LNHDA, CDR2 SQIVND (reference sequence). This CDR3 is built from 13 residues. V was cut by 7 bases and J by 4 bases, with 10 bases left in between.

V gene TRBV19 combines with J gene TRBJ2-2; D uncertain. The sequencing input was lung tumor tissue. This TCR was sampled from a man aged 55 to 70 with non-small cell lung cancer. The CDR3 protein is CASNPASTGELFF. The CDR3 bases are TGTGCCAGTAATCCGGCAAGCACCGGGGAGCTGTTTTTT.